This TCR beta chain was captured by sequencing in a study of T-cell memory formation after mild COVID-19. 5'RACE, which relied on constant-segment primers, yielded TCR alpha and TCR beta cDNA libraries carrying sample barcodes and UMIs. TCRdb passed the 5' RACE reads through MiXCR, listing each CDR3 protein once. This table has approximately 580,000 distinct CDR3 sequences, over 20% appearing once. There are a few counts of this clonotype. The TCR was taken from an adult woman who had mild COVID-19 (a few samples of this study predate the infection). Cell type and time point are not known. Sample: PBMCs or a T cell subset sorted from them (not recorded which).

The DNA for the CDR3 is TGTGCCAGCAGTTTCAGGGGAGCGGGGTACAATGAGCAGTTCTTC. Protein sequence: CASSFRGAGYNEQFF. The chain uses TRBV12-3 or TRBV12-4 and TRBJ2-1; possible D gene TRBD2, 7 bases. This CDR3 has 15 amino acids. The V end was cut by 3 bases, the J end by 4 bases, with 13 bases between.